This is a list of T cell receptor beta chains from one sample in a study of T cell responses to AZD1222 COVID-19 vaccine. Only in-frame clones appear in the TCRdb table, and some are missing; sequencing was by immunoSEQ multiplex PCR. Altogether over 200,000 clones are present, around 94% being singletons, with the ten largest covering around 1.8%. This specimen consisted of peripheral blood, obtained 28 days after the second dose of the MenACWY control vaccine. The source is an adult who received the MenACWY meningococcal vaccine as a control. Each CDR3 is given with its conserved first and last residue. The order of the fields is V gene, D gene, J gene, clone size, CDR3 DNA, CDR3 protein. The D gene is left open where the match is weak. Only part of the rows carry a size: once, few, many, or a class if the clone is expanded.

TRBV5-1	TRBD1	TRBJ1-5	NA	TGCGCCAGCAGTTCTGACAGGGGTGGTCAGCCCCAGCATTTT	CASSSDRGGQPQHF
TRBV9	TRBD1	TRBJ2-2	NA	TGTGCCAGCACGGCGGGACAGGCTACCGGGGAGCTGTTTTTT	CASTAGQATGELFF
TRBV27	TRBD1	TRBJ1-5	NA	TGTGCCAGCAGTTTAAGCAGGGGGACCGATCAGCCCCAGCATTTT	CASSLSRGTDQPQHF
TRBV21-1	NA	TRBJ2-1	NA	TGTGCCAGCCCCACGCTTCGCTCCTACAATGAGCAGTTCTTC	CASPTLRSYNEQFF
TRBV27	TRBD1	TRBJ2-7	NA	TGTGCCAGCAGTTGGACAGGGGATGGAACCTACGAGCAGTACTTC	CASSWTGDGTYEQYF
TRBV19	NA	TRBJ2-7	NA	TGTGCCAGTAGTGCTAAGACCGGAATGAATGTCTACGAGCAGTACTTC	CASSAKTGMNVYEQYF
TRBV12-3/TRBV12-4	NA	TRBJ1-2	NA	TGTGCCAGCTCCCGGTTGGGGAACTATGGCTACACCTTC	CASSRLGNYGYTF
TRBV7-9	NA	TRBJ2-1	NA	TGTGCCAGCAGTTACAGGGTTGATGAGCAGTTCTTC	CASSYRVDEQFF
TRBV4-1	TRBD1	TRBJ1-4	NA	TGCGCCAGCAGCCAAGATGACGGGACAGGGAATGAAAAACTGTTTTTT	CASSQDDGTGNEKLFF
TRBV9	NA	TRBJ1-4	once	TGTGCCAGCAGTTATGAAGCGAGTCCTAATGAAAAACTGTTTTTT	CASSYEASPNEKLFF
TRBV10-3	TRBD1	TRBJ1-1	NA	TGTGCCATCAGTGAGCGAGGACAGGGGAACACTGAAGCTTTCTTT	CAISERGQGNTEAFF
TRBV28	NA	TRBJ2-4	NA	TGTGCCAGCAGTGCCAGGATAGCCAAAAACATTCAGTACTTC	CASSARIAKNIQYF
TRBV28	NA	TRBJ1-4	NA	TGTGCCAGCCTGCCTTCATTGGGGAGTGGTGAAAAACTGTTTTTT	CASLPSLGSGEKLFF
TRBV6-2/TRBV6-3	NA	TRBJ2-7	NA	TGTGCCAGCAGTACCAGAGGGGGGAAGGATTACTACGAGCAGTACTTC	CASSTRGGKDYYEQYF
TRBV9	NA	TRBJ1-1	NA	TGTGCCAGCAGCCCCCAGGGGCGGATGAACACTGAAGCTTTCTTT	CASSPQGRMNTEAFF
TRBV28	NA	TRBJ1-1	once	TGTGCCAGCAGTTTCAGGGGAGCGAACACTGAAGCTTTCTTT	CASSFRGANTEAFF
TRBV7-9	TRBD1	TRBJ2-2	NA	TGTGCCAGCAGCTCAGACGCAGGGGGCTCGAACACCGGGGAGCTGTTTTTT	CASSSDAGGSNTGELFF